The clone carrying this T cell receptor beta chain has just one count. Its antigen is as yet unknown. Researchers took blood at baseline, on cycle 4 day 1, and on cycle 7 day 1. CDR1 and CDR2 (germline): SNHLY, FYNNEI. This CDR3 comprises 12 residues. V trimming: 6 bases; J trimming: 11 bases; junction bases outside the gene matches: 6. The sample belongs to a study of OX40 agonist ivuxolimab in advanced cancers. The overall study: A mean age of around 60 years, range about 20 to 90, was recorded, and 80% to 90% were male.

Regarding the study as a whole: Normalized T-cell clonal expansion was also low in some nonresponders. Antigen targets of the expanded peripheral T cells went undetermined.

Libraries were prepared by immunoSEQ multiplex PCR; TCRdb keeps only in-frame clonotypes and omits some of them. Altogether approximately 25,000 clones are present, approximately 80% being singletons, with the ten largest covering about 34%. Sequencing used CD4+ or CD8+ T cells sorted from blood, obtained in a trial of the OX40 agonist ivuxolimab. The receptor was derived from an adult with an advanced solid tumor such as melanoma, head and neck, liver or kidney cancer. The chain joins TRBV2 to TRBJ2-5; 10 bases align to TRBD1. CDR3 sequence: CASRGGQGGQYF. In DNA form, the CDR3 reads TGTGCCAGCAGGGGCGGACAGGGGGGGCAGTACTTC.